This T cell receptor (beta chain) was obtained from a study of blood T cell repertoires in COVID-19. Generated by immunoSEQ multiplex PCR, the TCRdb table keeps only in-frame clones and is missing some. Among approximately 470,000 clones listed, approximately 83% were seen once. Material for sequencing was peripheral blood. This TCR was sampled from a human donor in a cohort sampled during active COVID-19.

The CDR3 sequence is CASSLAEGQGYQPQHF. The CDR3 DNA follows: TGTGCCAGCAGCTTAGCCGAGGGACAGGGGTATCAGCCCCAGCATTTT. The gene calls are TRBV7-2 and TRBJ1-5; 10 bases map to TRBD1. Germline values: CDR1 SGHTA, CDR2 FQGNSA. The CDR3 totals 16 residues. Trimming took 0 bases from V and 5 from J; bases not matched to a gene: 4.